This TCR beta chain was identified during a study of T cell repertoires in cytomegalovirus infection. Across the whole study: Recently identified HLA-C-restricted CMV epitopes and well-studied HLA-B-restricted CMV epitopes were used by the study. Signatures in public TCR beta sequences pointed to both CMV infection and matching HLA type. The study, taken as a whole, reports: The cumulative frequency of public TCR beta families distinguished individuals who carried CMV together with the relevant HLA. Ex vivo, HLA-C-restricted CMV-specific TCR beta clonotypes prevailed over the rest of the response.

About this clonotype: The target antigen is unknown.

Germline V gene data show CDR1 as DFQATT and CDR2 as SNEGSKA (reference sequence). Trimming took off 0 bases at V and 6 bases at J, with 11 bases between the two ends. This CDR3 spans 14 amino acids. TCRdb re-called the reads with MiXCR, one entry per CDR3 protein. The sample records some 920,000 distinct CDR3 sequences, 30% to 40% being singletons. The sequences come from cultured CD8+ T cells from PBMCs, collected from culture after CMV antigen stimulation. The sequence derives from a human donor in good health (CMV status not recorded). Some clones in this sample may be carry-over from other donors' samples. V and J are TRBV20-1 and TRBJ2-2, with unresolved D. The CDR3 DNA reads as TGCAGTGCTAGAGATGGCCTATGGTCCGGGGAGCTGTTTTTT. Residues: CSARDGLWSGELFF.